This TCR beta chain appears in the sequencing data of a study of cytomegalovirus exposure and HLA in healthy donors listed by TCRdb under 2017. Context from the whole study: An earlier analysis of approximately 640 of the donors reported more than 250 Gb of sequence data and 117 million unique TCR beta sequences from around 200 million T cells. About 300 gigabases of sequencing data and 70 million to 85 million unique TCR sequences were included in an early release covering several hundred HLA-typed donors. In addition to the first cohort of 666 subjects, a separate validation cohort of approximately 110 different subjects was used. Rather than drawing on any new phenotypic data, the later analysis identified candidate immune exposures from TCR beta sequences and the way those sequences occurred across donors. About 5 DR-DQ haplotypes were handled as single units for association and clustering, since linkage in the cohort was strong. Genome-wide SNP genotypes for about 55% of the 666 donors were used in a later genetic analysis, which treated that subset as a discovery cohort. The study aimed to test whether signatures of past pathogen exposure could be identified by cataloging public T cell receptors. The T cell repertoires of some 700 subjects were profiled by immunosequencing and related to cytomegalovirus serostatus. To predict cytomegalovirus infection status, the study brought together high-throughput TCR immunosequencing, statistical association of individual TCRs with disease status, and machine learning. On average, 235,054 unique TCR beta nucleotide sequences were sequenced per donor among roughly 430 genotyped donors of the cohort, with 15% to 20% of those sequences being non-productive. All discovery cohort repertoires had been generated using a single sequencing platform. Of the roughly 400 genotyped donors, roughly 85% fell in the genetic ancestry cluster associated with self-reported Caucasian donors. To decide whether each TCR beta V gene segment behaved as functional or pseudogenic, an earlier analysis of some 600 of the donors relied on high-throughput TCR beta sequencing. In a later analysis, previously published TCR beta repertoires from more than 500 donors were re-analyzed and high-resolution HLA genotyping was added so that TCR occurrence patterns could be studied. Donor age, sex, ethnicity and CMV serostatus were compiled together with the repertoire data. HLA typing included class I and class II loci at four-digit resolution. The number of donors typed differed by locus, with roughly 620-630 for A, B, C, DRB1 and DQB1, 522 for DQA1, about 610 for DPA1, and 400 to 490 for DPB1.

The cohort consisted of fewer than 700 healthy bone marrow donors. At the time of sampling, every cohort member was nominally healthy, though immune exposures that went unrecorded were likely present. The donor was CMV seronegative and belonged to the group of several hundred seronegative cohort members. Each donor provided a peripheral blood sample, and peripheral blood mononuclear cells were used for TCR beta sequencing. The Qiagen DNeasy Blood Extraction Kit was used to extract genomic DNA from the blood cell samples. The method was the immunoSEQ multiplex PCR assay. A mixture of 60 forward primers for TCR Vbeta segments and 13 reverse primers for TCR Jbeta segments was used in the multiplex PCR. A multiplex PCR assay on genomic DNA amplified the CDR3 region of rearranged TCR beta genes. Amplified TCR beta libraries were sequenced as 87-base-pair reads on the Illumina HiSeq System. Per the authors' processing: Across the 700 or so repertoires, a later analysis counted tens of millions of unique TCR beta chains, 9.5 million to 12 million of which were shared by at least two donors. Raw reads were error-corrected and collapsed into unique sequences by a nearest-neighbor algorithm in which closely related sequences were merged to remove PCR and sequencing errors. CDR3 sequences were aligned to IMGT reference sequences to assign V, D and J gene segments. For a sequence to be retained, at least a six-nucleotide match to both a V gene segment and a J gene segment was required. A rearrangement was called productive if the CDR3 had no stop codons and remained in frame with V and J, and every other rearrangement was called non-productive. CDR3 was defined according to IMGT convention as the region running from the second conserved V-encoded cysteine to the conserved J-encoded phenylalanine. The earlier analysis of a few hundred of the donors excluded sequences that lacked an unambiguous match to a single V gene segment. In an earlier analysis of a few hundred of the donors, V segments were called functional above 56.7% productive rearrangements and were called segregating when the between-donor standard deviation exceeded 5%. A statistical classification framework was built for diagnosing cytomegalovirus status from the catalog of TCR beta chain sequences. V and J gene assignment, in a later analysis, came from comparing TCR nucleotide sequences with IMGT/GENE-DB human TR gene sequences. In a later analysis, CDR3 sequences and most-parsimonious VDJ recombination scenarios were assigned using the TCRdist pipeline. In a later analysis, every TCR beta chain was defined by the combination of its CDR3 amino acid sequence and its V-gene family, and reads without a unique V-gene family were dropped. A later analysis removed 600 or so highly shared, low-generation-probability nucleotide sequences to deal with suspected cross-contamination and a sequencing artifact. In a later analysis, a clonal expansion index was calculated for each public chain from normalized within-repertoire ranks of inferred template counts. In a later analysis, generation probabilities were computed with a VDJ recombination model fitted to out-of-frame rearrangements, and the resulting probabilities were checked against IGoR. In a later analysis, hypergeometric tests were used to score TCR-TCR, TCR-HLA and TCR-CMV co-occurrence, with a repertoire-size bias correction applied to TCR pairs. False discovery rates were estimated in a later analysis by permuting HLA or CMV assignments 20 times. In a later analysis, co-occurring TCRs were grouped using DBSCAN, with TCRdist sequence similarity added in when clustering inside HLA-allele-positive subsets. Repertoires with fewer than 30,000 or more than 120,000 public chains, plus five repertoires with anomalous nucleotide sharing, were excluded from co-occurrence clustering. TCRdb holds this immuneACCESS table with in-frame rearrangements only. Some clones are missing; in checked studies, unresolved V genes explain under half, and the rest has no known cause. V and J calls and clone size follow that table, whereas D and trimming were derived from the DNA. The sample table contains about 120,000 clones; only one count was recorded for roughly 75% of them. The top ten clones comprise 1.2% of the sample.

On this clone itself: Its antigen remains undetermined. No base quality information exists; no much larger clone differs at one position.

Points the paper makes about the study in general: Compared with equally common non-associated chains, HLA-associated TCR beta chains in a later analysis were more clonally expanded and had lower generation probabilities. Sequencing depth was assumed to be roughly uniform across donors in the presence/absence analyses, though that assumption may not hold. In both the original and validation cohorts, the classifier was reported to diagnose cytomegalovirus status with high specificity and sensitivity. A cluster of highly shared sequence variants was judged likely to represent a technical artifact of the sequencing pipeline. Broadly in line with IMGT annotations, most TCR beta V segments showed up in productive rearrangements about 87% or about 30% of the time in an earlier analysis of 587 of the donors. Because the 87-base-pair reads could not distinguish some IMGT-functional V segments, including TRBV6-2 and TRBV6-3, those segments were excluded. Because HLA typing was unavailable for some donors at each locus, only the typed subset was used in association tests. Most CMV-associated TCR beta chains appeared to be HLA-restricted in a later analysis, and the HLA associations seemed to be driven largely by CMV exposure. In the study, 150 to 200 TCR beta chains were listed as associated with cytomegalovirus. A further reported finding was that TCR beta sequences accurately predicted the HLA-A and HLA-B alleles for most subjects in the first cohort. Correlated functional status among segregating V segments might reflect linkage disequilibrium, but an unknown experimental factor could not be ruled out. Compared with the approximately 600-donor mean, donors in an Asian-associated ancestry cluster had fewer N-insertions in productive TCRs, according to a later genetic analysis. The earlier analysis of around 600 of the donors excluded 15 to 20 rarely observed V segments, including chromosome 9 orphons, because counts were too low. According to a later analysis, TCR association rates differed among HLA loci, with DRB1 alleles showing the most associated TCRs and HLA-C alleles showing the fewest. While some public TCRs were present in many individuals, most TCR sequences turned up only very rarely across donors. In a later analysis, several top co-occurrence clusters were reported to appear linked to parvovirus B19, influenza, CMV and Epstein-Barr virus. Immune exposure information for the cohort was limited to CMV serostatus. In a later genetic analysis, a missense DCLRE1C variant was associated with V-gene and J-gene trimming of TCR beta chains, and the association was replicated in an independent cohort. A few of the identified cytomegalovirus-associated TCR beta chains were confirmed in vitro to be specific for cytomegalovirus antigens. When HLA alleles, especially DR and DQ, strongly co-occurred, attributing TCR associations to individual alleles was difficult. In a later analysis, around 17,000 TCR beta sequences were associated with specific HLA alleles at a false discovery rate of 0.05. Only TCR beta chains were sequenced in this cohort, and the absence of alpha or paired-chain data limited detectable features. According to the authors, the approach could potentially be generalized to other disease states and immunological phenotypes.

CDR1 and CDR2 are drawn from the germline V gene: KGHSH, LQKENI. Counted from cysteine to phenylalanine, this CDR3 has 16 amino acids. Solely the CDR3 DNA is kept, with 48 bases framed from the first base. V loses 0 bases at its end and J loses 7 bases; junction bases beyond the gene matches: 2. In this chain, TRBV18 is recombined with TRBJ2-2, and TRBD2 matches 13 of the central bases. The sequence came from a female donor in good health and CMV-seronegative. Sequencing was carried out using PBMCs. The DNA sequence is given as TGTGCCAGCTCACCACCTCGGACTAGCGGGAGCGGGGAGCTGTTTTTT. Its protein product is CASSPPRTSGSGELFF.